Listed below are T cell receptor beta chains from one sample, sequenced in a study of blood T cell repertoires in COVID-19. TCRdb's copy holds only in-frame clones and misses some; the assay was immunoSEQ multiplex PCR. The repertoire holds 110,000 to 150,000 clones, with more than 85% as singletons. The source material was peripheral blood. The receptors derive from a man in his 60s with active or convalescent COVID-19. Both conserved end residues are part of each CDR3.

TRBV11-2 | CASSTPWGTSHEQYF
TRBV6-5 | CASTKGATNYGYTF
TRBV4-2 | CASSGGTSGVRETQYF
TRBV6-1 | CASSEYENGGYTF
TRBV4-1 | CASSQVDRASNEQYF
TRBV3-1/TRBV3-2 | CASSRLAVDNVGEQFF
TRBV7-2 | CASSPSFGEKLFF
TRBV4-2 | CASSPQQQNEYEQYF
TRBV18 | CASSLGIRENTGELFF
TRBV28 | CASHPGGGNTGELFF
TRBV9 | CASSGTSISAQYF
TRBV19 | CASKKGKDYGYTF
TRBV5-1 | CASSLGTESYEQYF
TRBV7-2 | CASSLNEAADTQYF
TRBV19 | CASSISRGLNQPQHF
TRBV6-1 | CASSEVRGDTQYF
TRBV30 | CAWSKGLDYEQFF
TRBV5-1 | CASSYEGLTYEQYF
TRBV2 | CASSSTGRTEAFF
TRBV5-1 | CASSSGWGGQETQYF
TRBV24-1 | CATSDLQGSELFF
TRBV4-3 | CASSQDTTSGGRGETQYF
TRBV29-1 | CSDSTGASNYGYTF
TRBV20-1 | CSARREDEQFF
TRBV12-3/TRBV12-4 | CASRPQGLDGYTF
TRBV19 | CASTLEAGWDTEAFF
TRBV9 | CASSLDPTGGGPSF
TRBV7-2 | CASSPDRRNTIYF
TRBV30 | CAYRKGYSYNEQFF